This T cell receptor beta chain appears in the sequencing data of a study of T cell responses to AZD1222 COVID-19 vaccine. Study details: Second doses were pooled across both intervals (about 4 or about 12 weeks). Study-level results: The donor cohort was predominantly white British with a female majority, and clonal diversity may have been underestimated. Sampling that yielded the repertoires occurred only after the peak T cell response.

A remark on this clone: Its antigen is unidentified.

After removal of 0 bases from V and 9 bases from J, the junction contained 16 bases not matched to a gene. The germline V gene encodes CDR1 LGHNA and CDR2 YSLEER. This CDR3 spans 17 amino acids. TCRdb keeps only in-frame clones here, not all; method: immunoSEQ multiplex PCR. The sample contains about 180,000 clones, almost 90% of which appear only once. The sequence was collected from an adult in good health. Sequences were derived from peripheral blood, sampled on day 0 of AZD1222 vaccination. The chain carries TRBV4-3 and TRBJ1-2, with 7 bases lining up with TRBD1. The CDR3 here is CASSQDLGTEMSDRYTF. The CDR3 DNA reads as TGCGCCAGCAGCCAAGATCTTGGGACAGAGATGTCTGATCGCTACACCTTC.